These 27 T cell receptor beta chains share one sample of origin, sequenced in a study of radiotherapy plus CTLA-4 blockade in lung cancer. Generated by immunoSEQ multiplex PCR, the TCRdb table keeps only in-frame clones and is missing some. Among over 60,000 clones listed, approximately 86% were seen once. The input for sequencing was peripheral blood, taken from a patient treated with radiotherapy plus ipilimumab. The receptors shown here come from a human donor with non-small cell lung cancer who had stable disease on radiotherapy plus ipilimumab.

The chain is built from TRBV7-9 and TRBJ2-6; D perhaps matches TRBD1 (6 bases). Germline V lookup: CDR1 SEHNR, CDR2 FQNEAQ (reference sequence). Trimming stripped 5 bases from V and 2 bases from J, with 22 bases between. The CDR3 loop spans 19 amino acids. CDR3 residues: CASSQSSDQGKTGANVLTF. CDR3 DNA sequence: TGTGCCAGCAGCCAGTCATCGGACCAGGGGAAAACTGGGGCCAACGTCCTGACTTTC.

CDR3 protein: CASSVGFDFRGSYEQYF. CDR3 sequence (DNA): TGTGCCAGCAGCGTAGGTTTTGATTTTAGGGGGTCCTACGAGCAGTACTTC. V gene TRBV9 combines with J gene TRBJ2-7; a weak D match, TRBD1 (6 bases). V lost 0 bases and J 1 base, leaving 17 bases between the germline ends. This CDR3 has 17 amino acids. Germline loops: CDR1 SGDLS, CDR2 YYNGEE.

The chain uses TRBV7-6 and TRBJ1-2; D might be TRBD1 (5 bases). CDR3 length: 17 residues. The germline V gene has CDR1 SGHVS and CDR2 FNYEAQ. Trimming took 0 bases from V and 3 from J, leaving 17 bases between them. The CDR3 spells CASSLAKGPPRDYGYTF. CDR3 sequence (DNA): TGTGCCAGCAGCTTAGCGAAAGGACCCCCCAGGGACTATGGCTACACCTTC.

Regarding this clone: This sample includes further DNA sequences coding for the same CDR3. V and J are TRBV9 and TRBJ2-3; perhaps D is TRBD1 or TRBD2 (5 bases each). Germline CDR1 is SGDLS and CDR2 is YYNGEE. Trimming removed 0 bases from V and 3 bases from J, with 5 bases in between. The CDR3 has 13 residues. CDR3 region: CASSVGGTDTQYF. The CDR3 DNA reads TGTGCCAGCAGCGTAGGGGGGACAGATACGCAGTATTTT. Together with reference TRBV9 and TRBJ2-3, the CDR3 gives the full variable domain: DSGVTQTPKHLITATGQRVTLRCSPRSGDLSVYWYQQSLDQGLQFLIQYYNGEERAKGNILERFSAQQFPDLHSELNLSSLELGDSALYFCASSVGGTDTQYFGPGTRLTVL.

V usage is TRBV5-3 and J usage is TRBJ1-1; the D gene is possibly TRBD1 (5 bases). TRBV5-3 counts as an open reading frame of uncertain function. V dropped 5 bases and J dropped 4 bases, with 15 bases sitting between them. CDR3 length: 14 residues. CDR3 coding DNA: TGTGCCAGAAGAGGCCAGGGTGATTCCACTGAAGCTTTCTTT. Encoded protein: CARRGQGDSTEAFF.

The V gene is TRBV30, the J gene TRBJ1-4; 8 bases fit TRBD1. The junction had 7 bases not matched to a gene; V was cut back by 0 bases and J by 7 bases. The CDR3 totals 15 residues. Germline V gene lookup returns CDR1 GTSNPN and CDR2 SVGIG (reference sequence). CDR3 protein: CAWSVGQGIREKLFF. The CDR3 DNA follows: TGTGCCTGGAGTGTAGGACAGGGAATTCGTGAAAAACTGTTTTTT.

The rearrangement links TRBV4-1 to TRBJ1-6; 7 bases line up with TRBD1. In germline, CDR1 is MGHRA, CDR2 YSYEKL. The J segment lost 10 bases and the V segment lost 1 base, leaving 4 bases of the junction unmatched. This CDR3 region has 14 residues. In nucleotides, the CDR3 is TGCGCCAGCAGCCAAGGGCAGGGGGTCTCACCCCTCCACTTT. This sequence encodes CASSQGQGVSPLHF.

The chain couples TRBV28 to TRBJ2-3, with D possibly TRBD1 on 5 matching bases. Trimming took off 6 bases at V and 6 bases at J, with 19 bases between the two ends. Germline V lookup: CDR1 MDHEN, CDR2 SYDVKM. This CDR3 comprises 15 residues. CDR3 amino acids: CASRPGLVVRDTQYF. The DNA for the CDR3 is TGTGCCAGCAGGCCAGGGTTAGTGGTAAGGGATACGCAGTATTTT. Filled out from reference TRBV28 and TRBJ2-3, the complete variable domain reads DVKVTQSSRYLVKRTGEKVFLECVQDMDHENMFWYRQDPGLGLRLIYFSYDVKMKEKGDIPEGYSVSREKKERFSLILESASTNQTSMYLCASRPGLVVRDTQYFGPGTRLTVL.

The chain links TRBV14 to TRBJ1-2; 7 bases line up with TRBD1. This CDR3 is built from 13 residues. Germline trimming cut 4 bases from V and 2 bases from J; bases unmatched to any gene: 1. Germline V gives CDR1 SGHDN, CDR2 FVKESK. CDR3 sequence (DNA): TGTGCCAGCAGCCCGGGACAGAACTATGGCTACACCTTC. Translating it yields CASSPGQNYGYTF.

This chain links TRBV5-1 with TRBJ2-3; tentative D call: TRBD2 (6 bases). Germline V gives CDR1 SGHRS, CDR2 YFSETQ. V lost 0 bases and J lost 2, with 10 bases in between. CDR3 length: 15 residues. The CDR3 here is CASSLVGGPTDTQYF. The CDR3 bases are TGCGCCAGCAGCTTGGTCGGGGGACCCACAGATACGCAGTATTTT.

As DNA, the CDR3 is TGTGCCAGCAGCGAACACAGAGATACGCAGTATTTT. It translates to CASSEHRDTQYF. This chain links TRBV9 with TRBJ2-3; D gene ambiguous. Trimming stripped 3 bases from V and 5 bases from J, with 7 bases between. The germline gives CDR1 SGDLS, CDR2 YYNGEE. The CDR3 sequence is 12 residues long.

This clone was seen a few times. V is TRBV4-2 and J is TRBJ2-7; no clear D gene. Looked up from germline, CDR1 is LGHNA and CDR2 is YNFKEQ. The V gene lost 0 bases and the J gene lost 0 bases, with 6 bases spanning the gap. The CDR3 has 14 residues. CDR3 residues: CASSQDTSSYEQYF. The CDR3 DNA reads TGTGCCAGCAGCCAAGATACTTCCTCCTACGAGCAGTACTTC.

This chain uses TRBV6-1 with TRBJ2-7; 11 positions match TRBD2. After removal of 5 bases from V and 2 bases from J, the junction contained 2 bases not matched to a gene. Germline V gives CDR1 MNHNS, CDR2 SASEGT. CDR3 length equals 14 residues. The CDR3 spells CASSLAGGAYEQYF. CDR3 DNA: TGTGCCAGCAGTCTAGCGGGGGGCGCCTACGAGCAGTACTTC.

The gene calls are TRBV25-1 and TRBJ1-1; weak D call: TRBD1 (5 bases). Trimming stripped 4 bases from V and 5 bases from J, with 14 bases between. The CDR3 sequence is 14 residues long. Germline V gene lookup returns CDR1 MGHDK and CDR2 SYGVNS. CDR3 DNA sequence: TGTGCCAGCAGTGTTAGCCTGGGGGAGACTGAAGCTTTCTTT. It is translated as CASSVSLGETEAFF.

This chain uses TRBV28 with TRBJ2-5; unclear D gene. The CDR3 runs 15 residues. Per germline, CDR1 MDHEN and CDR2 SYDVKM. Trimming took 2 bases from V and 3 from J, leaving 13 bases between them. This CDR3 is CASSLRRPTEETQYF. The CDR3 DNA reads TGTGCCAGCAGTTTAAGGCGGCCGACCGAAGAGACCCAGTACTTC.

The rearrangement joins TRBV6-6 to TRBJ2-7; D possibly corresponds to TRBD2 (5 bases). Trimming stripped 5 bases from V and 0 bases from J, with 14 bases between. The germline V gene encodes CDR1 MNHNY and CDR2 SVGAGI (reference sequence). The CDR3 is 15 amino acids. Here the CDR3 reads CASSPYRGTSYEQYF. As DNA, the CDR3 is TGTGCCAGCAGTCCCTACCGGGGTACCTCCTACGAGCAGTACTTC.

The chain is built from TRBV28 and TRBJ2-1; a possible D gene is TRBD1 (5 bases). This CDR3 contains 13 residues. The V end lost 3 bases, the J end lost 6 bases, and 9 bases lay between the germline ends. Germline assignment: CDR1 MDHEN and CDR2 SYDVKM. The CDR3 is CASSLVGANEQFF. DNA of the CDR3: TGTGCCAGCAGTTTGGTAGGGGCCAATGAGCAGTTCTTC.

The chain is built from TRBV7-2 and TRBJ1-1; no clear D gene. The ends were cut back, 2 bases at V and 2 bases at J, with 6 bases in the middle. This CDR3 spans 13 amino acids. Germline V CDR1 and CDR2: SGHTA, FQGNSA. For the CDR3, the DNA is TGTGCCAGCAGCTTATCTCGAAACACTGAAGCTTTCTTT. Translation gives CASSLSRNTEAFF.

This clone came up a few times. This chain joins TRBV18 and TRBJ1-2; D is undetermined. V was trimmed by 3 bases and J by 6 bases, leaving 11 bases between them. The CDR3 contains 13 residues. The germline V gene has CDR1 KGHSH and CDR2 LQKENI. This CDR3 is CASSPASGDGYTF. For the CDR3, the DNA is TGTGCCAGCTCACCCGCATCAGGAGATGGCTACACCTTC.

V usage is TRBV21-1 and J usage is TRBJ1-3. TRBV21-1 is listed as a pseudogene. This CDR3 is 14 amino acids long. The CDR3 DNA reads TGTGCCAGCAGGGTGGGGACCTCTGGAAACACCATATATTTT. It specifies CASRVGTSGNTIYF.

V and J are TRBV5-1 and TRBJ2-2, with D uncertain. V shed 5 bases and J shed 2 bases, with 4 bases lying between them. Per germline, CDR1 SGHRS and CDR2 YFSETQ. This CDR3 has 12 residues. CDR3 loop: CASRGNTGELFF. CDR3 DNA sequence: TGCGCCAGCAGAGGAAACACCGGGGAGCTGTTTTTT.

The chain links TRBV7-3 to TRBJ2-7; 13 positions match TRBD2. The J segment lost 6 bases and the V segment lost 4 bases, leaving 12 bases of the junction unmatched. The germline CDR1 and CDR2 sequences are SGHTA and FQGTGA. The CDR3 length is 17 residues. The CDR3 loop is CASSSSGTSGASLEQYF. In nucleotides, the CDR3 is TGTGCCAGCAGCTCGTCCGGGACTAGCGGGGCGTCTCTCGAGCAGTACTTC. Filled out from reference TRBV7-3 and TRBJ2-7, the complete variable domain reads GAGVSQTPSNKVTEKGKYVELRCDPISGHTALYWYRQSLGQGPEFLIYFQGTGAADDSGLPNDRFFAVRPEGSVSTLKIQRTERGDSAVYLCASSSSGTSGASLEQYFGPGTRLTVT.

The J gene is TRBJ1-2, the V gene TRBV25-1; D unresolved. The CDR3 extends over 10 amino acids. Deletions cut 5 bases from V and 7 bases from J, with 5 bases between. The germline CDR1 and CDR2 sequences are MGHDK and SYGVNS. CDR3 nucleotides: TGTGCCAGCAGTAGTATTGGCTACACCTTC. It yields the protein CASSSIGYTF.

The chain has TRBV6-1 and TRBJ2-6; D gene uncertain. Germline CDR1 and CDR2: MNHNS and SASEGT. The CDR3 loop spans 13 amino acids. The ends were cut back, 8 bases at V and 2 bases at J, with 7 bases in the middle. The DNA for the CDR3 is TGTGCCAGCCATGGGGCTGGGGCCAACGTCCTGACTTTC. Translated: CASHGAGANVLTF.

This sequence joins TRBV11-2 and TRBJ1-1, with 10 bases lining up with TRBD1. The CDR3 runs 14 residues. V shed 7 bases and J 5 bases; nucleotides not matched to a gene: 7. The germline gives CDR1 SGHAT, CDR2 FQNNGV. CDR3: CASIADRGRTEAFF. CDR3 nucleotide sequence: TGTGCCAGCATCGCTGACAGGGGGCGAACTGAAGCTTTCTTT.

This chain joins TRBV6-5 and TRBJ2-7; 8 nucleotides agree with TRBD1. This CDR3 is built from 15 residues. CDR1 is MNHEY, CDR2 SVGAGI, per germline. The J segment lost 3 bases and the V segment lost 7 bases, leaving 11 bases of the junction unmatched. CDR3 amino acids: CASNRAGTGNYEQYF. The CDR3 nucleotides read TGTGCCAGCAACCGGGCCGGGACAGGCAACTACGAGCAGTACTTC.

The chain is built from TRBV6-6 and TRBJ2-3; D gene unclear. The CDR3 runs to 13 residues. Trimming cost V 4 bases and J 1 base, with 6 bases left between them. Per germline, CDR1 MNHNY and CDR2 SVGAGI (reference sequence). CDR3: CASSFTGTDTQYF. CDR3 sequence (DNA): TGTGCCAGCAGTTTCACGGGCACAGATACGCAGTATTTT.